These 22 T cell receptor beta chains came from one sample sequenced in a study of CD4 and CD8 cells across lung adenocarcinoma regions. TCRdb independently ran MiXCR on the PCR reads; one entry per CDR3 protein. The sample lists 10,000 to 15,000 distinct CDR3 sequences; over 45% were seen once. The sequenced material came from CD8+ T cells from the margin of a lung tumor. These receptor sequences come from a male donor with lung adenocarcinoma. The CD4 and CD8 labels of this study may be unreliable.

There are many counts of this clonotype. The J gene is TRBJ2-3, the V gene TRBV6-2 or TRBV6-3; D ambiguous. The CDR3 extends over 14 amino acids. V lost 2 bases and J 0 bases, leaving 6 bases between the germline ends. The V gene's germline CDR1 is MNHEY and CDR2 SVGEGT. CDR3 protein: CASSYRASTDTQYF. The DNA for the CDR3 is TGTGCCAGCAGTTACCGGGCTAGCACAGATACGCAGTATTTT.

Remarks on this clonotype: A junction end diverges from the germline sequence, so it may reflect a read error. The CDR3 reads CAGRGRGVQNIQYF. DNA of the CDR3: TGTGCGGGGCGCGGGAGGGGTGTCCAAAACATCCAGTACTTC. V gene TRBV10-3 combines with J gene TRBJ2-4; 9 bases are a match to TRBD2. The CDR3 runs to 14 residues. Germline values: CDR1 ENHRY, CDR2 SYGVKD.

On this clonotype: One junction end does not reproduce the germline sequence, and a read error may be involved. The chain recombines TRBV27 with TRBJ2-4; D may correspond to TRBD1 or TRBD2 (5 bases each). The CDR3 is 17 residues long. The germline gives CDR1 MNHEY, CDR2 SMNVEV (reference sequence). CDR3 loop: CASSWELGRGATDTQYF. Here the CDR3 DNA reads TGTGCCAGCAGTTGGGAACTGGGGCGAGGGGCCACAGACACTCAGTATTTC.

This clonotype is medium-sized within its sample. This chain links TRBV27 with TRBJ2-1; D remains unclear. The CDR3 spans 12 residues. In germline, CDR1 is MNHEY, CDR2 SMNVEV (reference sequence). V was shortened by 4 bases and J by 12 bases, with 13 bases between the two germline ends. The CDR3 bases are TGTGCCAGCAGTTCCCTACTACAGCGGCAGTTCTTC. This gives the protein CASSSLLQRQFF.

In this sample, this clonotype turned up many times. This chain joins TRBV12-3 or TRBV12-4 and TRBJ2-1; D is possibly TRBD2 (5 bases). The CDR3 is 13 residues long. The ends were cut back, 5 bases at V and 13 bases at J, with 18 bases in the middle. The CDR3 nucleotides are TGTGCCAGCAGTCCTGACCTCGGGGAGACCCAGTTCTTC. This codes for CASSPDLGETQFF.

This clonotype showed up many times. The genes are TRBV7-2 and TRBJ2-1, with 7 bases that match TRBD2. Germline-derived CDR1 and CDR2 are SGHTA and FQGNSA. This CDR3 has 16 amino acids. After removal of 4 bases from V and 6 bases from J, the junction contained 12 bases not matched to a gene. This CDR3 reads CASSYAGTSGGNEQFF. CDR3 nucleotides: TGTGCCAGCAGCTATGCCGGGACCTCGGGGGGCAATGAGCAGTTCTTC.

The table lists this clonotype with many counts. The chain joins TRBV6-5 to TRBJ1-6; the D gene is possibly TRBD1 (6 bases). Germline CDR1 is MNHEY and CDR2 is SVGAGI. V lost 4 bases and J lost 0, with 13 bases in between. The CDR3 length is 17 residues. The chain's CDR3 is CASSSHREGSYNSPLHF. In nucleotides, the CDR3 is TGTGCCAGCAGTTCTCACAGGGAGGGCTCCTATAATTCACCCCTCCACTTT.

This clonotype occurred many times. V usage is TRBV6-2 or TRBV6-3 and J usage is TRBJ2-1, with 8 bases that match TRBD2. Germline V lookup: CDR1 MNHEY, CDR2 SVGEGT. Trimming at V came to 2 bases and at J to 2 bases, leaving 2 bases not matched to a gene. The CDR3 consists of 15 residues. CDR3 sequence reads: CASSYGGRTYNEQFF. In nucleotides, the CDR3 is TGTGCCAGCAGTTACGGCGGGAGGACCTACAATGAGCAGTTCTTC.

This clonotype was found many times. This chain joins TRBV27 and TRBJ1-3; a possible D gene is TRBD1 (5 bases). V was clipped by 3 bases and J by 0 bases, with 12 bases between them. This CDR3 spans 16 amino acids. CDR1 and CDR2 (germline): MNHEY, SMNVEV (reference sequence). Here the CDR3 DNA reads TGTGCCAGCAGTTTGAGGACACCCTACTCTGGAAACACCATATATTTT. Its translation is CASSLRTPYSGNTIYF.

In this sample, this clonotype turned up many times. This rearrangement joins TRBV7-2 to TRBJ2-5; D tentatively reads TRBD1 or TRBD2 (6 bases each). This CDR3 spans 15 amino acids. Germline V gene sequence: CDR1 SGHTA, CDR2 FQGNSA. The V end was cut by 5 bases, the J end by 3 bases, with 16 bases between. CDR3 sequence (DNA): TGTGCCAGCAGCCGTAGGGGGAGGATCGAAGAGACCCAGTACTTC. Translation: CASSRRGRIEETQYF.

A word on this clonotype: The junction and the germline gene differ at one end; a read error may be behind it. The gene calls are TRBV6-1 and TRBJ2-2; TRBD2 might be the D (8 bases). The length of the CDR3 is 15 residues. Germline V gene sequence: CDR1 MNHNS, CDR2 SASEGT. The CDR3 DNA is TGTGCCAGCTTTCTCGGGAGGGCGAACACAGGGGAGCAGTTTTTT. Translated, it gives CASFLGRANTGEQFF.

At least ten counts were recorded for this clonotype. The chain employs TRBV7-3 and TRBJ2-1, with 15 bases that match TRBD2. Germline V gives CDR1 SGHTA, CDR2 FQGTGA. This CDR3 region has 15 residues. V dropped 5 bases and J dropped 10; count of bases not matched to a gene: 6. CDR3 loop: CASSKGLAGGGEQFF. CDR3 in DNA: TGTGCCAGCAGCAAGGGACTAGCGGGAGGAGGGGAGCAGTTCTTC.

This chain uses TRBV7-2 with TRBJ2-3, with D tentatively TRBD1 or TRBD2 (6 bases each). The assigned J gene may be wrong: the sequence end matches TRBJ2-7 better. The CDR3 extends over 15 amino acids. Germline values: CDR1 SGHTA, CDR2 FQGNSA. CDR3: CAAGFGGPDPDTQYF. The CDR3 region has the DNA TGTGCCGCGGGGTTCGGGGGCCCCGACCCAGATACGCAGTACTTC.

As to this clonotype: Mismatch with germline at one junction end may stem from a read error. The chain uses TRBV20-1 and TRBJ2-3, with 9 bases matching TRBD2. The CDR3 is 15 amino acids. Germline V gene data show CDR1 as DFQATT and CDR2 as SNEGSKA (reference sequence). CDR3 residues: CSARDLAGVPDTLNF. Here the CDR3 DNA reads TGCAGTGCTAGAGATTTAGCGGGAGTCCCAGATACCCTGAATTTT.

The chain employs TRBV9 and TRBJ2-7, with TRBD2 matching 8 bases. J gave up 5 bases and V 3 bases, and 7 bases lay outside the gene matches. Germline V CDR1 and CDR2: SGDLS, YYNGEE. The CDR3 length is 14 residues. CDR3 amino acids: CASSAREGLDEQYF. The CDR3 bases are TGTGCCAGCAGCGCACGGGAGGGCCTCGACGAGCAGTACTTC.

Regarding this clonotype: One junction end does not reproduce the germline sequence, and a read error may be involved. The J gene is TRBJ2-5, the V gene TRBV4-1; 8 bases map to TRBD2. The germline V gene encodes CDR1 MGHRA and CDR2 YSYEKL. This CDR3 contains 16 residues. The CDR3 DNA sequence: TGCGCCAGCGGGCATCGGGGGGGCCGGGACCAAGAGACCCAGTATTTC. This encodes CASGHRGGRDQETQYF.

This clonotype has just a few counts. This chain connects TRBV7-2 to TRBJ2-1; D remains ambiguous. The J call is uncertain, as TRBJ2-5 better fits the DNA end. CDR1 and CDR2 from the germline V gene are SGHTA and FQGNSA. CDR3 size: 14 residues. CDR3 amino acids: CASSLDIGLETQYF. The CDR3 DNA is TGTGCCAGCAGCTTAGATATTGGTTTGGAGACCCAGTACTTC.

This clonotype was detected only a few times. The chain uses TRBV12-3 or TRBV12-4 and TRBJ2-3; D unresolved. The CDR3 runs to 11 residues. Trimming took off 4 bases at V and 2 bases at J, with 1 base between the two ends. The CDR3 reads CASSYTDTQYF. The CDR3 bases are TGTGCCAGCAGTTACACAGATACGCAGTATTTT.

This clonotype was observed many times. This chain uses TRBV27 with TRBJ1-2; unclear D gene. V was clipped by 3 bases and J by 4 bases, with 15 bases between them. CDR1 and CDR2 (germline): MNHEY, SMNVEV (reference sequence). The CDR3 runs 15 residues. CDR3 sequence reads: CASSLAPGSLYGYTF. The CDR3 DNA follows: TGTGCCAGCAGTTTGGCCCCCGGGTCCCTCTATGGCTACACCTTC.

The rearrangement links TRBV6-1 to TRBJ1-6; 10 bases line up with TRBD1. The CDR3 runs 15 residues. V was pared by 5 bases and J by 9 bases, with 7 bases of the junction left unmatched. CDR1 and CDR2 from the germline V gene are MNHNS and SASEGT. CDR3 sequence: CASSRGTGVSSPLHF. The CDR3 DNA follows: TGTGCCAGCAGTAGAGGGACAGGGGTTTCTTCACCCCTCCACTTT.

The V and J genes are TRBV9 and TRBJ2-1, with 8 bases fitting TRBD1. The J call may be wrong; the DNA end is better matched by TRBJ2-5. CDR1 is SGDLS, CDR2 YYNGEE, per germline. This CDR3 contains 15 residues. The CDR3 nucleotides read TGTGCCAGCAGCGAGACAGGGGTTCGACGAGAGACCCAGTACTTC. Its translation: CASSETGVRRETQYF.

Judged by abundance, this clonotype is medium-sized (0.01 to 0.1%). J is TRBJ2-1 and V is TRBV6-5; 7 bases map to TRBD1. The V gene end was trimmed by 3 bases and the J gene end by 4 bases; junction bases not matched to a gene: 9. CDR1 MNHEY and CDR2 SVGAGI come from the germline V gene. This CDR3 has 16 residues. The CDR3 loop is CASSYYRGGGYNEQFF. DNA of the CDR3: TGTGCCAGCAGTTATTACAGGGGCGGTGGGTACAATGAGCAGTTCTTC.